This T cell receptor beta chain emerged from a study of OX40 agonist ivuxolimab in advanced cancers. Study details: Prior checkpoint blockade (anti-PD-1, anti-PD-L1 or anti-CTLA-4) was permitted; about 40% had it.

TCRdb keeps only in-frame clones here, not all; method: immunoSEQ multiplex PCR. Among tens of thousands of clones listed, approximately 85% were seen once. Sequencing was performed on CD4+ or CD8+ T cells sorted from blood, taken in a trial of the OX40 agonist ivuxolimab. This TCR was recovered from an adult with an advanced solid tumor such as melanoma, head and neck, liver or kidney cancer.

CDR3 amino acids: CASSMGPTYGYTF. CDR3 nucleotides: TGTGCCAGTAGTATGGGACCGACCTATGGCTACACCTTC. This chain connects TRBV19 to TRBJ1-2; maybe TRBD1 (5 bases). The CDR3 contains 13 residues. The germline V gene encodes CDR1 LNHDA and CDR2 SQIVND (reference sequence). The V and J ends lost 3 bases and 4 bases respectively, with 9 bases between them.